One and the same sample provided the 22 T cell receptor beta chains below, sequenced in a study of brain T cells in children with intractable seizures (dated by TCRdb to the early 2020s). The time point label, as the study defines it: resected brain tissue, or blood drawn just prior to surgery. Receptor amplification or capture employed the immunoSEQ multiplex PCR assay. TCRdb's version of the immuneACCESS table is confined to in-frame rearrangements and falls short of the full clone set. An unresolved V gene accounts for under half of the shortfall where checked; the remainder is of unknown origin. The sample profile shows 60,000 to 65,000 clones; 95% to 97% of them were found once. The top ten clonotypes cover 0.35% to 0.4% of the sample. The input for sequencing was peripheral blood, taken at surgery. These receptors were taken from a boy in the first two years of life with focal cortical dysplasia and intractable seizures.

The chain employs TRBV19 and TRBJ2-1; the match to TRBD2 covers 8 bases. Germline-derived CDR1 and CDR2 are LNHDA and SQIVND (reference sequence). V shed 3 bases, J shed 6 bases, and the junction held 7 bases outside the gene matches. This CDR3 comprises 15 residues. CDR3 DNA: TGTGCCAGTAGTATCGGTGGTAGCGGGATCAATGAGCAGTTCTTC. Its protein product is CASSIGGSGINEQFF.

This chain connects TRBV4-1 to TRBJ2-7; TRBD2 aligns across 13 bases. Germline trimming cut 2 bases from V and 6 bases from J; bases unmatched to any gene: 4. CDR1 and CDR2 from the germline V gene are MGHRA and YSYEKL. CDR3 length: 15 amino acids. DNA for the CDR3: TGCGCCAGCAGCCAAACTAGCGGGGGGGCGGGCGAGCAGTACTTC. Protein: CASSQTSGGAGEQYF.

The genes are TRBV19 and TRBJ1-2; 8 bases fit TRBD1. The junction had 13 bases not matched to a gene; V was cut back by 5 bases and J by 8 bases. Germline assignment: CDR1 LNHDA and CDR2 SQIVND (reference sequence). CDR3 length: 15 amino acids. CDR3 nucleotides: TGTGCCAGTAGTGGACAGGGCCCACCTCTGAGGGGCTACACCTTC. This translates into CASSGQGPPLRGYTF.

J is TRBJ2-7 and V is TRBV5-1, with TRBD2 matching over 8 bases. V was pared by 3 bases and J by 5 bases, with 13 bases of the junction left unmatched. The CDR3 has 16 residues. Germline V CDR1 and CDR2: SGHRS, YFSETQ. The CDR3 is CASSSGLSGGLDEQYF. The CDR3 DNA is TGCGCCAGCAGCTCGGGGTTGAGCGGGGGCTTGGACGAGCAGTACTTC.

The chain couples TRBV28 to TRBJ2-5; D possibly corresponds to TRBD1 (7 bases). CDR3 size: 15 residues. The V end was cut by 6 bases, the J end by 4 bases, with 18 bases between. Germline CDR1 reads MDHEN; CDR2 reads SYDVKM. The CDR3 nucleotides are TGTGCCAGCAGGCCCATACGACAGGGAGGAGAGACCCAGTACTTC. This gives the protein CASRPIRQGGETQYF.

The genes are TRBV6-5 and TRBJ2-7; TRBD2 matches 15 bases. The CDR3 covers 15 residues. CDR1 MNHEY and CDR2 SVGAGI come from the germline V gene. J lost 6 bases, V lost 6 bases, and 6 bases had no gene match. The CDR3 protein is CASSGTSGRIREQYF. The CDR3, as DNA: TGTGCCAGCAGCGGGACTAGCGGGAGGATCCGCGAGCAGTACTTC.

This chain uses TRBV7-8 with TRBJ2-1, with unresolved D. Germline V CDR1 and CDR2: SGHVS, FQNEAQ. Trimming left V 3 bases short and J 0 bases short, with 12 bases between. The CDR3 spans 16 residues. The CDR3 loop is CASSLSVESSYNEQFF. The CDR3 bases are TGTGCCAGCAGCTTGAGTGTCGAGAGCTCCTACAATGAGCAGTTCTTC.

The chain couples TRBV19 to TRBJ2-7, with 7 bases matching TRBD1. Germline values: CDR1 LNHDA, CDR2 SQIVND (reference sequence). With V trimmed by 8 bases and J by 3 bases, 10 bases remained unmatched. The CDR3 runs to 14 residues. CDR3 DNA sequence: TGTGCCAGTGCAAATGACAGGGTCCACTACGAGCAGTACTTC. It translates to CASANDRVHYEQYF.

This clone was recorded only once. This chain joins TRBV5-1 and TRBJ2-1, with D possibly called TRBD1 or TRBD2 (5 bases each). Germline CDR1 reads SGHRS; CDR2 reads YFSETQ. The CDR3 length is 15 residues. V lost 1 base and J lost 4, with 12 bases in between. CDR3: CASSLLGERYNEQFF. CDR3 in DNA: TGCGCCAGCAGCTTGCTGGGGGAGAGATACAATGAGCAGTTCTTC.

This chain links TRBV5-1 with TRBJ1-6; 7 bases are a match to TRBD1. The CDR3 has 16 residues. V lost 0 bases, J lost 3 bases, and 3 bases stayed unmatched. CDR1 is SGHRS and CDR2 is YFSETQ in the germline V gene. The DNA for the CDR3 is TGCGCCAGCAGCTTGGTAAGGACAGGCTATAATTCACCCCTCCACTTT. This sequence encodes CASSLVRTGYNSPLHF.

The chain uses TRBV10-3 and TRBJ1-1, with D maybe TRBD1 (5 bases). Germline V lookup: CDR1 ENHRY, CDR2 SYGVKD. This CDR3 region has 15 residues. The V end was cut by 6 bases, the J end by 4 bases, with 18 bases between. CDR3 DNA: TGTGCCATCAGACGAGAGGCGGGGGTTGGCACTGAAGCTTTCTTT. It codes for CAIRREAGVGTEAFF.

Worth noting for this clone: One end of the junction varies from germline; a read error may be responsible. The chain couples TRBV5-4 to TRBJ2-1; 12 positions match TRBD2. CDR3 length: 12 residues. CDR1 and CDR2 from the germline V gene are SGHNT and YYREEE (reference sequence). CDR3 protein: CASSWGLAGPVF. As DNA, the CDR3 is TGTGCCAGCAGCTGGGGACTAGCGGGCCCGGTCTTC.

The rearrangement uses TRBV27 and TRBJ2-5; TRBD1 is a possible D gene (7 bases). V was clipped by 6 bases and J by 2 bases, with 28 bases between them. The CDR3 is made up of 19 amino acids. Per the germline V gene, CDR1 is MNHEY and CDR2 is SMNVEV (reference sequence). The DNA of the CDR3 is TGTGCCAGCAGAAACAATAAACAGGGGCTACTAGCTATTCAAGAGACCCAGTACTTC. Encoded protein: CASRNNKQGLLAIQETQYF.

The CDR3 DNA reads as TGCGCCAGCAGCCGGACAGACTCCTACGAGCAGTACTTC. Residues: CASSRTDSYEQYF. The chain uses TRBV4-1 and TRBJ2-7; a possible D gene is TRBD1 (6 bases). CDR1 MGHRA and CDR2 YSYEKL come from the germline V gene. There are 13 residues in the CDR3. Between the trimmed V and J ends, which lost 4 bases and 0 bases, there was a span of 7 bases.

V usage is TRBV27 and J usage is TRBJ2-2, with D unclear. The CDR3 is 13 amino acids. Germline values: CDR1 MNHEY, CDR2 SMNVEV (reference sequence). Trimming cost V 3 bases and J 1 base, with 3 bases left between them. The CDR3 DNA follows: TGTGCCAGCAGTTTTGGGAACACCGGGGAGCTGTTTTTT. Protein product: CASSFGNTGELFF.

The chain recombines TRBV11-2 with TRBJ2-7, with 7 bases aligning to TRBD1. CDR1 SGHAT and CDR2 FQNNGV come from the germline V gene. CDR3 size: 13 residues. The junction had 3 bases not matched to a gene; V was cut back by 4 bases and J by 3 bases. The CDR3, as DNA: TGTGCCAGCAGCTCGGGACAGCTCTACGAGCAGTACTTC. Its protein is CASSSGQLYEQYF.

This chain joins TRBV5-1 and TRBJ1-4, with a possible D match to TRBD1 (5 bases). V lost 4 bases to trimming and J lost 8 bases, with 15 bases between them. CDR3 length: 14 residues. Per germline, CDR1 SGHRS and CDR2 YFSETQ. The DNA of the CDR3 is TGCGCCAGCAGCAGGGACGCAGCCCGGGAAAAACTGTTTTTT. This codes for CASSRDAAREKLFF.

The chain employs TRBV7-2 and TRBJ2-7; 7 bases are shared with TRBD2. The ends lost 2 bases at V and 0 bases at J; junction bases unmatched: 10. CDR3 length: 17 amino acids. From germline, CDR1 is SGHTA and CDR2 FQGNSA. CDR3 in amino acids: CASSLQLILADSYEQYF. CDR3 nucleotides: TGTGCCAGCAGCTTACAGTTAATCCTAGCGGACTCCTACGAGCAGTACTTC.

The chain carries TRBV28 and TRBJ2-3; D gene ambiguous. Germline V gene lookup returns CDR1 MDHEN and CDR2 SYDVKM. V lost 7 bases and J lost 2, with 13 bases in between. The CDR3 spans 14 residues. CDR3: CASNRMAVTDTQYF. The CDR3 DNA reads TGTGCCAGCAATAGGATGGCAGTCACAGATACGCAGTATTTT. The variable domain in full, with the rest retrieved from reference TRBV28 and TRBJ2-3, is DVKVTQSSRYLVKRTGEKVFLECVQDMDHENMFWYRQDPGLGLRLIYFSYDVKMKEKGDIPEGYSVSREKKERFSLILESASTNQTSMYLCASNRMAVTDTQYFGPGTRLTVL.

The gene calls are TRBV6-5 and TRBJ1-2; D is perhaps TRBD1 (5 bases). V was pared by 5 bases and J by 6 bases, with 13 bases between. This CDR3 is 13 amino acids long. Germline CDR1 and CDR2: MNHEY and SVGAGI. CDR3 bases: TGTGCCAGCAGTATCACCGGGACGGATGGCTACACCTTC. Translated: CASSITGTDGYTF.

V usage is TRBV25-1 and J usage is TRBJ2-7; the D gene is possibly TRBD1 (6 bases). CDR1 MGHDK and CDR2 SYGVNS come from the germline V gene. With 1 base removed from V and 4 bases from J, the gap between germline ends came to 17 bases. The CDR3 totals 16 residues. CDR3 loop: CASSESAPGDLYEQYF. The CDR3 DNA sequence: TGTGCCAGCAGTGAATCGGCCCCAGGGGATTTATACGAGCAGTACTTC.

The chain has TRBV6-5 and TRBJ1-3; no clear D. This CDR3 spans 13 amino acids. Germline V gene data show CDR1 as MNHEY and CDR2 as SVGAGI. V dropped 6 bases and J dropped 3 bases, with 9 bases sitting between them. CDR3 region: CASRLGVGNTIYF. The CDR3 DNA is TGTGCCAGCAGGTTGGGAGTTGGAAACACCATATATTTT.